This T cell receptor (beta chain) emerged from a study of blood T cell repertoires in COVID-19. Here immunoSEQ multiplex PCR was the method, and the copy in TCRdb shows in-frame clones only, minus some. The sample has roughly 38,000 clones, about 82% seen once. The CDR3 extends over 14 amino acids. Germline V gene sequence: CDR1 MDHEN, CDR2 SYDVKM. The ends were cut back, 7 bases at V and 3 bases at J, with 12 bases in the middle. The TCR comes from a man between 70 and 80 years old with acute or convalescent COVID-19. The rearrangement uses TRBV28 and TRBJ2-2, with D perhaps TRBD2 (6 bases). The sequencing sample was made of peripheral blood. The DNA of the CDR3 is TGTGCCAGCATCGTTGCGGGGTACACCGGGGAGCTGTTTTTT. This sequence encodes CASIVAGYTGELFF.